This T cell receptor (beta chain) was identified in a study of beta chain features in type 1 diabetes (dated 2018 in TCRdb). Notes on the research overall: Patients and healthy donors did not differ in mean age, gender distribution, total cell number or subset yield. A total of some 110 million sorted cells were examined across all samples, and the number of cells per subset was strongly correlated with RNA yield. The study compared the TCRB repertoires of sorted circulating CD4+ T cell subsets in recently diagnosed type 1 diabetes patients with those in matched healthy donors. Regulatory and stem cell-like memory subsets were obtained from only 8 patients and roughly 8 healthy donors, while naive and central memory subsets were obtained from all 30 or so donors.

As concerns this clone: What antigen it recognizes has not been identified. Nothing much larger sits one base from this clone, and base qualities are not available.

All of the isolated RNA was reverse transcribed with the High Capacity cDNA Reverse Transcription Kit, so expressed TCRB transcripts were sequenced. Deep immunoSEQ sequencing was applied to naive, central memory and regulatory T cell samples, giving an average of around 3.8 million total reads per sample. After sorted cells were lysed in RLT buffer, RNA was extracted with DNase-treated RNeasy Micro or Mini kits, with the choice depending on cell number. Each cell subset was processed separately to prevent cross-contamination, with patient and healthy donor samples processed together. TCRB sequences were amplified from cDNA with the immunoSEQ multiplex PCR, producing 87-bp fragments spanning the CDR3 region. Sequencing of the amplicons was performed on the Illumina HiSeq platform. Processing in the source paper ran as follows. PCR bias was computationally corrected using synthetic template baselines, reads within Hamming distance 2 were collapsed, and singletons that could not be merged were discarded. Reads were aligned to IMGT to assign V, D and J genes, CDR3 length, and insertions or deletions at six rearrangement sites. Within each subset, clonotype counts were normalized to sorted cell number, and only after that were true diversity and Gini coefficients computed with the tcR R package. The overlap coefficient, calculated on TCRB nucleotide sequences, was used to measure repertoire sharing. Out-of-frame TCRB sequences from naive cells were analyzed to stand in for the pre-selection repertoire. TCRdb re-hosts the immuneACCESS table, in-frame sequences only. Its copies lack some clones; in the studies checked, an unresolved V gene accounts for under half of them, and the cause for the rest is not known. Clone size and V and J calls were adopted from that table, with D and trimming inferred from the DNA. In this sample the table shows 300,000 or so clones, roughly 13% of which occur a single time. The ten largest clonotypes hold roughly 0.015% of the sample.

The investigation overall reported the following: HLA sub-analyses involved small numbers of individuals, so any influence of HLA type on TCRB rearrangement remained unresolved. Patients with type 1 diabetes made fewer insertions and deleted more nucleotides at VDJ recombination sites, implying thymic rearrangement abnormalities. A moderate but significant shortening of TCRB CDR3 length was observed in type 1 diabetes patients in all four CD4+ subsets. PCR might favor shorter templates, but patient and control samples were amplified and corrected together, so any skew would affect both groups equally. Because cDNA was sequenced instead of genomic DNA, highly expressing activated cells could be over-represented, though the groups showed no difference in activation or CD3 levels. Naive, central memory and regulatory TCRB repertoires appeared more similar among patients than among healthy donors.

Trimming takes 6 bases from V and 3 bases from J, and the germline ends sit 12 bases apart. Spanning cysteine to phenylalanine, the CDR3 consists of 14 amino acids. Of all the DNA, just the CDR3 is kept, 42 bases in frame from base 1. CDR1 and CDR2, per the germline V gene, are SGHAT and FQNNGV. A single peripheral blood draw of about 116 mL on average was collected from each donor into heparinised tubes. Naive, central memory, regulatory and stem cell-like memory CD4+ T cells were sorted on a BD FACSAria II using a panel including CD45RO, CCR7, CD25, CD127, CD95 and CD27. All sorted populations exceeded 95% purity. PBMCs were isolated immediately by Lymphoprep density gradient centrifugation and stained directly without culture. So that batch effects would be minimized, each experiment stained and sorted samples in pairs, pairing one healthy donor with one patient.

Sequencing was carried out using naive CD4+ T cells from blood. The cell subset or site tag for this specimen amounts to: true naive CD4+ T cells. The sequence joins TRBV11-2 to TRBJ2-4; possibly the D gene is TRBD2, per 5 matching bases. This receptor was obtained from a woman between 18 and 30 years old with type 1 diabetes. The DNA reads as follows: TGTGCCAGCAGTTCACAGAGGGTCAAAAACATTCAGTACTTC. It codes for CASSSQRVKNIQYF.